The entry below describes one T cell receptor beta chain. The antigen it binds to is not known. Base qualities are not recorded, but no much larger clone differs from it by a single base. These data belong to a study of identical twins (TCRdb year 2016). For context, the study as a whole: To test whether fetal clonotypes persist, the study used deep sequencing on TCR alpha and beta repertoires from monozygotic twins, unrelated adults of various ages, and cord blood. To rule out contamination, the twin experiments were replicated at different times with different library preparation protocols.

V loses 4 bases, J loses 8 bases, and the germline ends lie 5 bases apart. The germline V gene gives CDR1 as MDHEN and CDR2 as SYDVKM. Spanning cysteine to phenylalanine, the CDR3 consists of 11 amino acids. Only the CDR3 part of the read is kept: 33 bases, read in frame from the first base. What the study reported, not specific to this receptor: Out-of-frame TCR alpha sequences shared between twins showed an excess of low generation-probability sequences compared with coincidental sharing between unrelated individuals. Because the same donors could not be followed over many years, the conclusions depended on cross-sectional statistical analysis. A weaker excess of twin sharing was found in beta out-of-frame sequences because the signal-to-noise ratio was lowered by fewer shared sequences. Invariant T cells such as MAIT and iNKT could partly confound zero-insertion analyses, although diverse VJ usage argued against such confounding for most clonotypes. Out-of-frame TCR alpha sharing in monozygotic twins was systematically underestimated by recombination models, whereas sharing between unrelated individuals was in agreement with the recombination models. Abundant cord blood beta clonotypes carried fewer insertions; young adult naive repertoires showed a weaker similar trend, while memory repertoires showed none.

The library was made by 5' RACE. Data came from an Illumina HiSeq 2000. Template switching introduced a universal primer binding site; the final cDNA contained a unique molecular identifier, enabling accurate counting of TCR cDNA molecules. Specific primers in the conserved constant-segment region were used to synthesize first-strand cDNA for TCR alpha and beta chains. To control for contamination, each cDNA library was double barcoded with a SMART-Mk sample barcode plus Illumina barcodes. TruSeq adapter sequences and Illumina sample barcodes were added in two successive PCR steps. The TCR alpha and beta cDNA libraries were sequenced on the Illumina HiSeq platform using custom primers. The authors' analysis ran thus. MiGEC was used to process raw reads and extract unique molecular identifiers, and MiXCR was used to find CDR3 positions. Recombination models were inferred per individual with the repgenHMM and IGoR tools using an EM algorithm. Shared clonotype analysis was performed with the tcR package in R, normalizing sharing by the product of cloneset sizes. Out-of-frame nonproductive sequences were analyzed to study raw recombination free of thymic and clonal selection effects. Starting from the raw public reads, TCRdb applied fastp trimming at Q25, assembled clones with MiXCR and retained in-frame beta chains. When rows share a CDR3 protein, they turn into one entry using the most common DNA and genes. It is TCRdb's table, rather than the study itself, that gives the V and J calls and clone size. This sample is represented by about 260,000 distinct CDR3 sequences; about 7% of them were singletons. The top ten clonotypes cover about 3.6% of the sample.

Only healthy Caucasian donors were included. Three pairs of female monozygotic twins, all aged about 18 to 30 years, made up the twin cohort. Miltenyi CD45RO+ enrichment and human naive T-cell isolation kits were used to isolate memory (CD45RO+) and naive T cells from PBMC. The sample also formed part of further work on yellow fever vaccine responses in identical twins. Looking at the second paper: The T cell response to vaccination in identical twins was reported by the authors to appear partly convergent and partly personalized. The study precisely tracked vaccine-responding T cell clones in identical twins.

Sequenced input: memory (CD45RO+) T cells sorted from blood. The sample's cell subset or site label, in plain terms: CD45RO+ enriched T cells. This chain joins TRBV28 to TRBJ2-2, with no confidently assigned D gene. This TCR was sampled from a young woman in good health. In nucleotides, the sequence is TGTGCCAGCAGTTATATAGGGGAGCTGTTTTTT. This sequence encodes CASSYIGELFF.